This is a list of T cell receptor beta chains from one sample in a study of OX40 agonist ivuxolimab in advanced cancers. Profiling relied on immunoSEQ multiplex PCR, and the TCRdb table lists in-frame clones only, not all of them. Seen here are about 69,000 clones, more than 75% observed once, and the top ten hold over 5%. The specimen was CD4+ or CD8+ T cells sorted from blood, collected in a trial of the OX40 agonist ivuxolimab. Receptor source: an adult with an advanced solid tumor such as melanoma, head and neck, liver or kidney cancer. Each CDR3 is given with its conserved first and last residue. D genes are given only for firm matches.

v_call: TRBV13
d_call: TRBD2
j_call: TRBJ2-3
cdr3_nt: TGTGCCAGCAGAACTAGCGGGGGCACAGATACGCAGTATTTT
cdr3_aa: CASRTSGGTDTQYF

v_call: TRBV28
d_call: TRBD1
j_call: TRBJ1-5
cdr3_nt: TGTGCCAGCAGTTTATCCCAGGGGGCGAATCAGCCCCAGCATTTT
cdr3_aa: CASSLSQGANQPQHF

v_call: TRBV6-6
d_call: -
j_call: TRBJ1-1
cdr3_nt: TGTGCCAGCAGTTACTCGACGGAGACTGAAGCTTTCTTT
cdr3_aa: CASSYSTETEAFF

v_call: TRBV27
d_call: TRBD2
j_call: TRBJ2-1
cdr3_nt: TGTGCCAGCAGTTCCCGGACTAGCGGACAGTTCTTC
cdr3_aa: CASSSRTSGQFF

v_call: TRBV7-9
d_call: TRBD2
j_call: TRBJ2-3
cdr3_nt: TGTGCCAGCAGCTTAACATTACGGGAGGTGCCTCAGTATTTT
cdr3_aa: CASSLTLREVPQYF

v_call: TRBV5-1
d_call: -
j_call: TRBJ1-1
cdr3_nt: TGCGCCAGCAGCCCCATGGGTGGGCTGAACACTGAAGCTTTCTTT
cdr3_aa: CASSPMGGLNTEAFF

v_call: TRBV7-9
d_call: -
j_call: TRBJ2-1
cdr3_nt: TGTGCCAGCACCCCCCAGCCCGGGACGGCTTACAATGAGCAGTTCTTC
cdr3_aa: CASTPQPGTAYNEQFF

v_call: TRBV28
d_call: -
j_call: TRBJ1-1
cdr3_nt: TGTGCCAGCAGGACAGTATCAAGGGGAGCTTTCTTT
cdr3_aa: CASRTVSRGAFF

v_call: TRBV11-2
d_call: TRBD1
j_call: TRBJ2-1
cdr3_nt: TGTGCCAGCAGCTGGGGACAGGGCCTTTACAATGAGCAGTTCTTC
cdr3_aa: CASSWGQGLYNEQFF

v_call: TRBV4-1
d_call: -
j_call: TRBJ1-1
cdr3_nt: TGCGCCAGCAGCCAAGACCGCGTTCGAATGAACACTGAAGCTTTCTTT
cdr3_aa: CASSQDRVRMNTEAFF

v_call: TRBV4-3
d_call: TRBD1
j_call: TRBJ1-1
cdr3_nt: TGCGCCAGCAGCCAAGCAAAGACAGGGGGCGCGTACACTGAAGCTTTCTTT
cdr3_aa: CASSQAKTGGAYTEAFF

v_call: TRBV27
d_call: -
j_call: TRBJ2-7
cdr3_nt: TGTGCCAGCAGTTTCAAGGGGGACGGGTTTTACGAGCAGTACTTC
cdr3_aa: CASSFKGDGFYEQYF

v_call: TRBV6-6
d_call: -
j_call: TRBJ2-7
cdr3_nt: TGTGCCAGCACCCACGGTGTTTACTACGAGCAGTACTTC
cdr3_aa: CASTHGVYYEQYF

v_call: TRBV5-4
d_call: TRBD2
j_call: TRBJ2-7
cdr3_nt: TGTGCCAGCAGCTTTCCAGCGGGAGGTAACGAGCAGTACTTC
cdr3_aa: CASSFPAGGNEQYF

v_call: TRBV5-1
d_call: -
j_call: TRBJ1-2
cdr3_nt: TGCGCCAGCAGCTTGGCGGGGAGAGGGGGATTTGGCTACACCTTC
cdr3_aa: CASSLAGRGGFGYTF

v_call: TRBV19
d_call: TRBD2
j_call: TRBJ2-1
cdr3_nt: TGTGCCAGTAGTCCGTATAAACTAGCGGGGTTCAATGAGCAGTTCTTC
cdr3_aa: CASSPYKLAGFNEQFF

v_call: TRBV19
d_call: -
j_call: TRBJ1-6
cdr3_nt: TGTGCCAGTAACGAAGATAATTCACCCCTCCACTTT
cdr3_aa: CASNEDNSPLHF

v_call: TRBV4-2
d_call: -
j_call: TRBJ1-5
cdr3_nt: TGTGCCAGCAGCCAAGTGAAAGGGGTGCAGCCCCAGCATTTT
cdr3_aa: CASSQVKGVQPQHF

v_call: TRBV7-2
d_call: TRBD1
j_call: TRBJ1-1
cdr3_nt: TGTGCCAGCAGCCGACCCTTAGGACAGGTATACACTGAAGCTTTCTTT
cdr3_aa: CASSRPLGQVYTEAFF

v_call: TRBV1
d_call: -
j_call: TRBJ1-5
cdr3_nt: TGCACCAGCAGCCAAGAGGACAGGAGTCTTAATAGCAATCAGCCCCAGCATTTT
cdr3_aa: CTSSQEDRSLNSNQPQHF

v_call: TRBV5-6
d_call: -
j_call: TRBJ1-2
cdr3_nt: TGTGCCAGCAGCTCGGACGGACCACAGGGCTACACCTTC
cdr3_aa: CASSSDGPQGYTF